The table lists the clone carrying this TCR beta chain with a few counts. Its matching antigen is unknown. This entry is derived from a study of naive and memory T cell subsets. Broader study findings: Gini index rose across naive, CM, EM and EMRA in CD4 and CD8. In naive cells, over 95% of TCR sequences were seen only once.

V dropped 0 bases and J dropped 3; count of bases not matched to a gene: 9. Germline CDR1 and CDR2: LGHNA and YSLEER. The CDR3 loop spans 17 amino acids. Two oligonucleotides, mixed equimolar, formed the beta constant-region primer covering TRBC1 and TRBC2. The ligated cDNA underwent four PCR rounds using SP2 and nested alpha and beta constant-region primers. TCRdb reprocessed the UMI-ligation and nested PCR reads with MiXCR, giving one entry per CDR3 protein. Here the sample spans around 18,000 distinct CDR3 sequences, around 8.2% being singletons. Cells stained for CD3, CD4, CD8, CD45RA, CD27 and viability were sorted into four CD45RA/CD27 subsets.

Sequencing was carried out using central memory CD8+ T cells from blood. The chain employs TRBV4-3 and TRBJ1-2; 8 bases are shared with TRBD1. The sequence came from a human donor in good health. CDR3 DNA: TGCGCCAGCAGCCAAGATGGGGCCGGACAGGGCTACTATGGCTACACCTTC. It encodes CASSQDGAGQGYYGYTF.